Each of the 29 T cell receptor beta chains below was sequenced from the same sample in a study of tumor-infiltrating lymphocytes in oesophageal squamous cell carcinoma. TCRdb re-analysed the PCR reads in MiXCR, keeping a single row per CDR3 protein. Among some 16,000 distinct CDR3 sequences listed, around 43% were seen once. Sequencing was done on a sample of normal esophageal tissue next to the tumor. The receptors come from a female donor with esophageal squamous cell carcinoma.

This clonotype has a count of ten or more. V and J are TRBV10-2 and TRBJ2-1, with D perhaps TRBD2 (6 bases). The DNA end favors TRBJ2-7, so the J call may be wrong. The CDR3 is 14 amino acids. Germline V gene data show CDR1 as WSHSY and CDR2 as SAAADI. This CDR3 is CASAFGSSYNEQYF. DNA for the CDR3: TGCGCCAGCGCGTTCGGGAGCTCCTACAATGAGCAGTACTTC.

This clonotype has only a few counts. V and J are TRBV27 and TRBJ2-3; D is undetermined. This CDR3 has 14 amino acids. Germline loops: CDR1 MNHEY, CDR2 SMNVEV (reference sequence). Trimming removed 2 bases from V and 1 base from J, with 7 bases in between. CDR3 sequence (DNA): TGTGCCAGCAGTTTAGGCTGGGGCACAGATACGCAGTATTTT. It yields the protein CASSLGWGTDTQYF.

By frequency in the sample, this clonotype is medium-sized (0.01 to 0.1%). This CDR3 is CASSLDQGRETQYF. For the CDR3, the DNA is TGTGCCAGCAGCTTAGATCAGGGTAGAGAGACCCAGTACTTC. The chain uses TRBV7-2 and TRBJ2-5; D may be TRBD1 (5 bases). Trimming shortened V by 1 base and J by 4 bases, and 10 bases separated the two germline ends. The CDR3 runs to 14 residues. The germline V gene encodes CDR1 SGHTA and CDR2 FQGNSA.

This clonotype was picked up many times. The V call is TRBV6-1, the J call TRBJ2-7, with 9 bases that match TRBD2. This CDR3 region has 14 residues. Germline trimming cut 7 bases from V and 1 base from J; bases unmatched to any gene: 5. In germline, CDR1 is MNHNS, CDR2 SASEGT. DNA for the CDR3: TGTGCCAGCAACGGACTAGCGTGGTCCTACGAGCAGTACTTC. Translation gives CASNGLAWSYEQYF.

This clonotype was seen a handful of times. V is TRBV7-2 and J is TRBJ1-6; no definite D call. The CDR3 contains 14 residues. Deletions cut 3 bases from V and 6 bases from J, with 9 bases between. Germline lookup yields CDR1 SGHTA and CDR2 FQGNSA. CDR3 protein: CASSFGKSNSPLHF. The CDR3 DNA sequence: TGTGCCAGCAGCTTTGGCAAGTCTAATTCACCCCTCCACTTT.

This clonotype was recorded many times. A single base separates this from a much larger clone, so it may be a read error. V usage is TRBV7-9 and J usage is TRBJ2-3; TRBD1 might be the D (6 bases). The CDR3 totals 15 residues. Germline CDR1 reads SEHNR; CDR2 reads FQNEAQ (reference sequence). The ends were cut back, 2 bases at V and 14 bases at J, with 23 bases in the middle. CDR3: CASSLSQWDTGELYF. Here the CDR3 DNA reads TGTGCCAGCAGCTTAAGTCAATGGGACACCGGGGAGCTGTATTTT.

There are many counts of this clonotype. V and J are TRBV5-1 and TRBJ1-5, with 9 bases identical to TRBD1. Trimming took 2 bases from V and 5 from J; bases not matched to a gene: 2. Germline V gives CDR1 SGHRS, CDR2 YFSETQ. The CDR3 contains 14 residues. CDR3 nucleotide sequence: TGCGCCAGCAGCTTCACAGGGGGCGATCAGCCCCAGCATTTT. Translation: CASSFTGGDQPQHF.

A few counts support this clonotype. The rearrangement uses TRBV7-4 and TRBJ2-1; TRBD2 aligns across 8 bases. The J call may be wrong; the DNA end is better matched by TRBJ2-7. The CDR3 consists of 13 residues. Per germline, CDR1 SGHVT and CDR2 SQSDAQ. CDR3 sequence (DNA): TGTGCCAGCAGCTTAAAAAGCGGGAGCGAGCAGTACTTC. Protein product: CASSLKSGSEQYF.

The V gene is TRBV7-2, the J gene TRBJ2-1, with a tentative D call TRBD2 (6 bases). V was trimmed by 1 base and J by 3 bases, leaving 19 bases between them. The CDR3 loop spans 18 amino acids. Germline CDR1 and CDR2: SGHTA and FQGNSA. The CDR3 bases are TGTGCCAGCAGCTTAGGCCCTCGACTAGAATATGGCTACAATGAGCAGTTCTTC. It specifies CASSLGPRLEYGYNEQFF.

The chain has TRBV5-4 and TRBJ2-3, with 8 bases aligning to TRBD1. The trim removed 3 bases at V and 5 bases at J, leaving 11 bases unmatched. The CDR3 has 16 amino acids. In germline, CDR1 is SGHNT, CDR2 YYREEE (reference sequence). The chain's CDR3 is CASSSAKDRAGDTQYF. The CDR3 DNA is TGTGCCAGCAGCTCTGCCAAGGACAGGGCAGGAGATACGCAGTATTTT.

In its sample, this clonotype was seen many times. The rearrangement joins TRBV27 to TRBJ1-6; D call uncertain. Germline CDR1 is MNHEY and CDR2 is SMNVEV (reference sequence). Trimming removed 6 bases from V and 5 bases from J, with 14 bases in between. CDR3 length equals 15 residues. CDR3 coding DNA: TGTGCCAGCAGCCCCCACGACGGAAATAATTCACCCCTCCACTTT. Amino acid sequence: CASSPHDGNNSPLHF.

The chain recombines TRBV7-4 with TRBJ2-5, with 7 nucleotides matching TRBD1. The CDR3 has 14 amino acids. Germline CDR1 SGHVT, CDR2 SQSDAQ. Trimming took 1 base from V and 6 from J; bases not matched to a gene: 5. The CDR3 DNA is TGTGCCAGCAGCTTAGGCGCAGGGGGAAAGACCCAGTACTTC. Amino acid sequence: CASSLGAGGKTQYF.

The chain joins TRBV5-1 to TRBJ1-2; 7 bases map to TRBD1. CDR1 is SGHRS, CDR2 YFSETQ, per germline. J was trimmed by 2 bases and V by 4 bases; bases with no gene match: 5. The CDR3 contains 14 residues. CDR3 residues: CASSVGTENYGYTF. For the CDR3, the DNA is TGCGCCAGCAGCGTCGGGACAGAGAACTATGGCTACACCTTC.

This clonotype was observed many times. This chain uses TRBV19 with TRBJ1-2; maybe TRBD1 (5 bases). V was pared by 7 bases and J by 2 bases, with 14 bases between. CDR3 length: 14 residues. Germline CDR1 reads LNHDA; CDR2 reads SQIVND (reference sequence). CDR3: CASTHRGSNYGYTF. The CDR3 bases are TGTGCCAGTACCCATAGGGGCAGCAACTATGGCTACACCTTC.

The gene calls are TRBV11-1 and TRBJ2-5, with D unresolved. Germline CDR1 and CDR2: SGHAT and FQDESV (reference sequence). The CDR3 runs to 13 residues. Trimming removed 5 bases from V and 2 bases from J, with 9 bases in between. The CDR3 bases are TGTGCCAGCAGCGTAGGATTTCAAGAGACCCAGTACTTC. Its translation: CASSVGFQETQYF.

This clonotype was found many times. V gene TRBV28 combines with J gene TRBJ2-1; the D call may be TRBD1 or TRBD2 (5 bases each). This CDR3 contains 15 residues. Germline V gives CDR1 MDHEN, CDR2 SYDVKM. The V and J ends lost 0 bases and 3 bases respectively, with 9 bases between them. The CDR3 reads CASSLWGTGYNEQFF. CDR3 in DNA: TGTGCCAGCAGTTTATGGGGGACCGGCTACAATGAGCAGTTCTTC.

This clonotype was seen a few times. This sequence joins TRBV27 and TRBJ2-1; tentative D call: TRBD1 (6 bases). Matching the DNA end better, TRBJ2-7 makes the J call doubtful. The CDR3 loop spans 14 amino acids. The germline V gene encodes CDR1 MNHEY and CDR2 SMNVEV (reference sequence). CDR3 sequence (DNA): TGTGCCAGCAGTCTACAGGGTGGTGCTTACGAGCAGTACTTC. Translated, it gives CASSLQGGAYEQYF.

The sample holds many counts of this clonotype. J is TRBJ1-1 and V is TRBV10-3, with 9 bases matching TRBD1. This CDR3 spans 14 amino acids. The V gene end was trimmed by 6 bases and the J gene end by 2 bases; junction bases not matched to a gene: 4. Germline V gives CDR1 ENHRY, CDR2 SYGVKD. The CDR3 loop is CAIRGTGTNTEAFF. As DNA, the CDR3 is TGTGCCATCAGGGGGACAGGGACTAACACTGAAGCTTTCTTT.

This clonotype is deemed medium-sized (0.01 to 0.1%). V gene TRBV7-3 combines with J gene TRBJ2-3; TRBD1 aligns across 7 bases. V dropped 5 bases and J dropped 6; count of bases not matched to a gene: 11. This CDR3 has 15 amino acids. Germline assignment: CDR1 SGHTA and CDR2 FQGTGA. The CDR3 reads CASSHSTGRLDTQYF. Written as DNA, the CDR3 is TGTGCCAGCAGCCACTCGACAGGGAGATTGGATACGCAGTATTTT.

This clonotype was seen a few times. The conserved phenylalanine or tryptophan normally closing the CDR3 is absent here, so this likely arose from a read error. The DNA is omitted, as the CDR3 cannot be located on it reliably, and the CDR3 follows TCRdb's listing. CDR3 region: CASSEAENRSPLHFGN. The chain combines TRBV6-1 with TRBJ2-6; TRBD2 is the table's D call and was not checked against the DNA. The CDR3 comprises 16 residues, both ends counted. CDR1 and CDR2 from the germline V gene are MNHNS and SASEGT.

The chain carries TRBV4-2 and TRBJ2-5, with 9 bases aligning to TRBD2. The J call may be incorrect, as the DNA end agrees better with TRBJ2-1. This CDR3 spans 15 amino acids. From germline, CDR1 is LGHNA and CDR2 YNFKEQ. Here the CDR3 reads CASSQATSGYNEQFF. CDR3 coding DNA: TGTGCCAGCAGCCAAGCTACTAGCGGGTACAATGAGCAGTTCTTC.

This clonotype has more than one count but fewer than ten. The V gene is TRBV7-2, the J gene TRBJ2-5, with TRBD2 identical over 7 bases. This CDR3 has 17 residues. Looked up from germline, CDR1 is SGHTA and CDR2 is FQGNSA. Germline trimming cut 2 bases from V and 2 bases from J; bases unmatched to any gene: 11. CDR3: CASSLSAPGGGQETQYF. In DNA, the CDR3 is TGTGCCAGCAGCTTAAGCGCCCCTGGGGGAGGGCAAGAGACCCAGTACTTC.

The chain links TRBV7-2 to TRBJ2-7; weak D call: TRBD1 (5 bases). Gene TRBJ1-2 matches the end of the DNA better, so the J call may be wrong. Germline CDR1 is SGHTA and CDR2 is FQGNSA. This CDR3 contains 16 residues. The CDR3 region is CASSPRSGVVSYGYTF. DNA for the CDR3: TGTGCCAGCAGCCCCCGATCGGGGGTAGTCAGCTATGGCTACACCTTC.

This clonotype showed up many times. J is TRBJ2-6 and V is TRBV11-2; D gene uncertain. The V end lost 2 bases, the J end lost 0 bases, and 5 bases lay between the germline ends. The CDR3 extends over 15 amino acids. From germline, CDR1 is SGHAT and CDR2 FQNNGV. CDR3 sequence: CASSLQVSGANVLTF. Written as DNA, the CDR3 is TGTGCCAGCAGCTTACAGGTCTCTGGGGCCAACGTCCTGACTTTC.

The rearrangement joins TRBV7-4 to TRBJ2-1; no reliable D call. TRBJ2-7 explains the end of the DNA better; the J call may be wrong. Germline V CDR1 and CDR2: SGHVT, SQSDAQ. The CDR3 extends over 12 amino acids. CDR3 in DNA: TGTGCCAGCAGCTTAGGCGGAAGCGAGCAGTACTTC. This sequence encodes CASSLGGSEQYF.

The sample holds a few counts of this clonotype. The CDR3 does not close with the conserved phenylalanine or tryptophan, likely indicating a read error. Because the CDR3's place on the DNA is in doubt, the DNA is left out and the CDR3 is given as listed by TCRdb. The gene calls are TRBV24-1 and TRBJ2-1; no check of the table's D call, TRBD2, against the DNA was made. Inclusive of both ends, the CDR3 amounts to 16 amino acids. The germline gives CDR1 KGHDR, CDR2 SFDVKD. The CDR3 loop is CATSEVAGEAQIRSTS.

The chain has TRBV6-1 and TRBJ2-3, with D possibly matching TRBD1 (6 bases). Gene TRBJ2-4 matches the end of the DNA better, so the J call may be wrong. This CDR3 contains 14 residues. CDR1 is MNHNS, CDR2 SASEGT, per germline. CDR3 residues: CASSEGATGQSQYF. The CDR3 DNA reads TGTGCCAGCAGTGAAGGTGCTACAGGGCAATCTCAGTACTTC.

There are many counts of this clonotype. The chain couples TRBV5-6 to TRBJ2-3; D is unclear. Germline CDR1 reads SGHDT; CDR2 reads YYEEEE. Trimming cost V 0 bases and J 2 bases, with 10 bases left between them. This CDR3 is built from 15 residues. CDR3 amino acids: CASSLDGLNTDTQYF. The DNA for the CDR3 is TGTGCCAGCAGCTTGGATGGTCTGAACACAGATACGCAGTATTTT.

V gene TRBV7-6 combines with J gene TRBJ2-1; D possibly corresponds to TRBD2 (6 bases). The germline V gene has CDR1 SGHVS and CDR2 FNYEAQ. Trimming left V 6 bases short and J 4 bases short, with 13 bases between. The CDR3 totals 14 residues. The CDR3 region is CASRPNSGYNEQFF. CDR3 coding DNA: TGTGCCAGCAGGCCCAATAGCGGTTACAATGAGCAGTTCTTC.